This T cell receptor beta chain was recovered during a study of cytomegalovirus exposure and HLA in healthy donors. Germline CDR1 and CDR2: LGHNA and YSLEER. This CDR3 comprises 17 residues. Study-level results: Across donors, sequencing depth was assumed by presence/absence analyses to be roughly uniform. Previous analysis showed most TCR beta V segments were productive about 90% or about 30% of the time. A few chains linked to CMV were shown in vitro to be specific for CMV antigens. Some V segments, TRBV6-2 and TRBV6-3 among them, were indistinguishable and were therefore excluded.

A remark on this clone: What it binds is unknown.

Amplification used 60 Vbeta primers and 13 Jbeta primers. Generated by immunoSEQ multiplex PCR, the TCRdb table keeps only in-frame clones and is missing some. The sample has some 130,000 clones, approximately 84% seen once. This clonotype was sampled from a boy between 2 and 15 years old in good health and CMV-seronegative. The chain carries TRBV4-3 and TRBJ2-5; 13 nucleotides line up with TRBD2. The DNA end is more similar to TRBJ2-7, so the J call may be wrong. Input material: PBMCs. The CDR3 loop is CASSQVRGGTSGAEQYF. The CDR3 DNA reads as TGCGCCAGCAGCCAAGTTCGGGGGGGGACTAGCGGGGCCGAGCAGTACTTC.